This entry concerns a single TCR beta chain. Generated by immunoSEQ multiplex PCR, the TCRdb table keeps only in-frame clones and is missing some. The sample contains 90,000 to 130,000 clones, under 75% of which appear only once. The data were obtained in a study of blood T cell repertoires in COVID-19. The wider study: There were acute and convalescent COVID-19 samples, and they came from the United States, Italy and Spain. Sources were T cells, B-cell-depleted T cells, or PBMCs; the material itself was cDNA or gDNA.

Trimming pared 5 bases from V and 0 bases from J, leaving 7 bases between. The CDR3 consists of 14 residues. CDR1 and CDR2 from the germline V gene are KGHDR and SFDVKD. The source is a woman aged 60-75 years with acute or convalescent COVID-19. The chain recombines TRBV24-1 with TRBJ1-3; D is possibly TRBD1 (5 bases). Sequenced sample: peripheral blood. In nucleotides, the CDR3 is TGTGCCACCAGTGGCGGGGGCTCTGGAAACACCATATATTTT. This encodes CATSGGGSGNTIYF.